One T cell receptor beta chain is described in this entry. Its antigen is not identified. This record belongs to a study of cytomegalovirus exposure and HLA in healthy donors. General observations from the study: A previous analysis found most TCR beta V segments productive roughly 90% or roughly 30% of the time.

PCR employed 60 Vbeta and 13 Jbeta primers. Profiling relied on immunoSEQ multiplex PCR, and the TCRdb table lists in-frame clones only, not all of them. The sample records some 75,000 clones, around 78% being singletons. Trimming cost V 1 base and J 3 bases; bases outside gene matches: 7. Per the germline V gene, CDR1 is MGHRA and CDR2 is YSYEKL. The CDR3 extends over 16 amino acids. The chain carries TRBV4-1 and TRBJ2-3; 7 nucleotides match TRBD2. The clonotype was recovered from a man between 18 and 35 years old in good health and CMV-seropositive. The specimen was PBMCs. The CDR3 coding sequence is TGCGCCAGCAGCCAAGTAGGGCGGGAGAGAACAGATACGCAGTATTTT. It specifies CASSQVGRERTDTQYF.